These 27 T cell receptor beta chains were all obtained from the same sample, sequenced in a study of cytomegalovirus exposure and HLA in healthy donors (dated by TCRdb to about 2017). The library relied on the immunoSEQ multiplex PCR assay. A mixture of 60 forward primers for TCR Vbeta segments and 13 reverse primers for TCR Jbeta segments was used in the multiplex PCR. TCRdb limited this immuneACCESS table to in-frame rearrangements with V and J called. A share of clones is missing; checked studies link under half to unresolved V genes, and the rest is unexplained. The sample table shows some 200,000 clones, and over 75% are seen once. The ten largest clones take up roughly 6.3% of the sample. Sequences were obtained from PBMCs. These receptors were obtained from a man aged 40-49 years in good health and CMV-seropositive.

This chain uses TRBV5-6 with TRBJ2-2; D uncertain. V dropped 7 bases and J dropped 1 base, with 11 bases sitting between them. CDR3 size: 14 residues. The germline CDR1 and CDR2 sequences are SGHDT and YYEEEE. CDR3 in amino acids: CASRTPGNTGELFF. CDR3 nucleotide sequence: TGTGCCAGCCGAACCCCGGGGAACACCGGGGAGCTGTTTTTT. Supplemented by reference TRBV5-6 and TRBJ2-2, the full variable domain reads DAGVTQSPTHLIKTRGQQVTLRCSPKSGHDTVSWYQQALGQGPQFIFQYYEEEERQRGNFPDRFSGHQFPNYSSELNVNALLLGDSALYLCASRTPGNTGELFFGEGSRLTVL.

This clone was counted between two and nine times. The CDR3: CASSPRTGGSNEQFF. In nucleotides, the CDR3 is TGTGCCAGCAGCCCTAGGACAGGGGGCTCCAATGAGCAGTTCTTC. The chain recombines TRBV4-2 with TRBJ2-1; 11 nucleotides agree with TRBD1. The CDR3 spans 15 residues. Looked up from germline, CDR1 is LGHNA and CDR2 is YNFKEQ. After removal of 4 bases from V and 6 bases from J, the junction contained 5 bases not matched to a gene.

Comment on this clone: A read error may produce the germline difference seen at one junction end. The rearrangement joins TRBV7-7 to TRBJ2-1; 7 bases are shared with TRBD1. CDR3 length: 14 residues. Germline values: CDR1 SSHAT, CDR2 FNYEAQ (reference sequence). Written as DNA, the CDR3 is TGTGCTAGCAGCTTAGGGGGCCCGGACAATGAGCAGTTCTTC. Amino acids: CASSLGGPDNEQFF.

This clone was picked up one time. The V call is TRBV27, the J call TRBJ1-1, with D possibly TRBD1 on 6 matching bases. Trimming took 6 bases from V and 5 from J, leaving 10 bases between them. Germline assignment: CDR1 MNHEY and CDR2 SMNVEV (reference sequence). The CDR3 is 12 residues long. The DNA for the CDR3 is TGTGCCAGCAGCATTAGGGGGACTGAAGCTTTCTTT. Translating it yields CASSIRGTEAFF.

The V gene is TRBV13, the J gene TRBJ2-1; D unresolved. The CDR3 is 14 amino acids. Per germline, CDR1 PRHDT and CDR2 FYEKMQ (reference sequence). V lost 3 bases and J lost 6, with 12 bases in between. CDR3 sequence (DNA): TGTGCCAGCAGCTTCCCGAATGAGCCCAATGAGCAGTTCTTC. This translates into CASSFPNEPNEQFF.

CDR3 DNA sequence: TGTGCCAGCAGCTTATTGGCTAGCGGGGGGCAAGAGACCCAGTACTTC. Translating gives CASSLLASGGQETQYF. V and J are TRBV7-6 and TRBJ2-5; 11 bases are shared with TRBD2. The CDR3 has 16 residues. Per the germline V gene, CDR1 is SGHVS and CDR2 is FNYEAQ. Trimming took 2 bases from V and 2 from J; bases not matched to a gene: 4.

A word on this clone: One end of the junction is discordant with germline, which a read error may explain. This rearrangement joins TRBV20-1 to TRBJ1-2; D is possibly TRBD1 (6 bases). The CDR3 runs to 8 residues. Germline loops: CDR1 DFQATT, CDR2 SNEGSKA (reference sequence). The CDR3 nucleotides read TGCAGTGCTAGGGACAGATACTTC. Translation: CSARDRYF.

This clone was seen more than once but under ten times. CDR3 DNA sequence: TGTGCCAGCAGCCCAATGACAGGGGTTAGCTCCTACGAGCAGTACTTC. Residues: CASSPMTGVSSYEQYF. The chain joins TRBV7-8 to TRBJ2-7; 8 nucleotides match TRBD1. From germline, CDR1 is SGHVS and CDR2 FQNEAQ. The trim removed 5 bases at V and 0 bases at J, leaving 9 bases unmatched. CDR3 length: 16 residues.

The J gene is TRBJ2-7, the V gene TRBV7-2; the match to TRBD2 covers 14 bases. V shed 7 bases, J shed 0 bases, and the junction held 5 bases outside the gene matches. CDR1 is SGHTA, CDR2 FQGNSA, per germline. The CDR3 sequence is 16 residues long. In DNA form, the CDR3 reads TGTGCCAGCAACCGGGGACTAGCGGGGGCCTCCTACGAGCAGTACTTC. This gives the protein CASNRGLAGASYEQYF.

The gene calls are TRBV4-2 and TRBJ2-7, with 11 nucleotides matching TRBD1. V trimming: 0 bases; J trimming: 3 bases; junction bases outside the gene matches: 7. The CDR3 length is 17 residues. Germline V gene data show CDR1 as LGHNA and CDR2 as YNFKEQ. DNA of the CDR3: TGTGCCAGCAGCCAAGAAGGGCTCGGGACAGGGGGCTACGAGCAGTACTTC. Amino acids: CASSQEGLGTGGYEQYF.

The chain combines TRBV7-9 with TRBJ2-7, with D possibly TRBD2 on 7 matching bases. V was cut by 0 bases and J by 6 bases, with 21 bases left in between. This CDR3 comprises 17 residues. CDR1 is SEHNR and CDR2 is FQNEAQ in the germline V gene (reference sequence). The CDR3 loop reads CASSLAMGRGTSIEQYF. The CDR3 DNA reads as TGTGCCAGCAGCTTAGCGATGGGGAGGGGGACATCGATCGAGCAGTACTTC.

The chain uses TRBV6-4 and TRBJ2-1; 9 nucleotides match TRBD1. From germline, CDR1 is MRHNA and CDR2 SNTAGT. With 3 bases clipped from V and 0 bases from J, the junction kept 0 bases outside the gene matches. This CDR3 is 15 amino acids long. The CDR3 sequence: CASSEGQGSYNEQFF. Written as DNA, the CDR3 is TGTGCCAGCAGTGAGGGACAGGGCTCCTACAATGAGCAGTTCTTC.

The rearrangement joins TRBV30 to TRBJ1-1, with TRBD1 identical over 8 bases. CDR1 is GTSNPN, CDR2 SVGIG, per germline (reference sequence). With 7 bases clipped from V and 2 bases from J, the junction kept 3 bases outside the gene matches. The CDR3 has 12 amino acids. The CDR3 DNA reads TGTGCCTCGACAGGGGTTAACACTGAAGCTTTCTTT. This sequence encodes CASTGVNTEAFF.

The chain uses TRBV9 and TRBJ2-5; maybe TRBD2 (6 bases). The CDR3 runs to 14 residues. In germline, CDR1 is SGDLS, CDR2 YYNGEE. Between the trimmed V and J ends, which lost 4 bases and 5 bases, there was a span of 15 bases. CDR3 sequence: CASSSGHGSETQYF. The CDR3 DNA reads as TGTGCCAGCAGCTCCGGACACGGGAGTGAGACCCAGTACTTC.

This chain uses TRBV7-2 with TRBJ1-6; D is unresolved. The V end was cut by 3 bases, the J end by 5 bases, with 11 bases between. The CDR3 spans 15 residues. Per germline, CDR1 SGHTA and CDR2 FQGNSA. CDR3 nucleotide sequence: TGTGCCAGCAGCTTTATACCTACGGATAATTCACCCCTCCACTTT. This sequence encodes CASSFIPTDNSPLHF.

This chain links TRBV27 with TRBJ1-4; 8 bases map to TRBD1. CDR1 and CDR2 (germline): MNHEY, SMNVEV (reference sequence). The CDR3 sequence is 14 residues long. V lost 5 bases to trimming and J lost 4 bases; unmatched junction nucleotides: 3. The CDR3 DNA reads TGTGCCAGCAGTACACAGGGGGTTAATGAAAAACTGTTTTTT. This codes for CASSTQGVNEKLFF.

V gene TRBV5-1 combines with J gene TRBJ2-1; the match to TRBD2 covers 10 bases. This CDR3 is built from 16 residues. Germline loops: CDR1 SGHRS, CDR2 YFSETQ. V shed 1 base, J shed 4 bases, and the junction held 5 bases outside the gene matches. CDR3 in amino acids: CASSLLLAGVYNEQFF. CDR3 DNA sequence: TGCGCCAGCAGCTTGTTGCTAGCGGGGGTATACAATGAGCAGTTCTTC.

This clone is a singleton in its sample. The CDR3 DNA is TGTGCCAGCAGCCGGGATAAGACAAGGTCGAACACCGGGGAGCTGTTTTTT. It encodes CASSRDKTRSNTGELFF. J is TRBJ2-2 and V is TRBV7-3; tentative D call: TRBD2 (5 bases). Germline-derived CDR1 and CDR2 are SGHTA and FQGTGA. Trimming took off 5 bases at V and 0 bases at J, with 16 bases between the two ends. This CDR3 spans 17 amino acids. Full variable domain (missing parts from reference TRBV7-3 and TRBJ2-2): GAGVSQTPSNKVTEKGKYVELRCDPISGHTALYWYRQSLGQGPEFLIYFQGTGAADDSGLPNDRFFAVRPEGSVSTLKIQRTERGDSAVYLCASSRDKTRSNTGELFFGEGSRLTVL.

The V gene is TRBV2, the J gene TRBJ1-6, with no clear D. The CDR3 totals 13 residues. Germline V gives CDR1 SNHLY, CDR2 FYNNEI. V lost 0 bases and J lost 8, with 5 bases in between. In nucleotides, the CDR3 is TGTGCCAGCAGTGAAGCTGAGGATTCACCCCTCCACTTT. It codes for CASSEAEDSPLHF. Full variable domain (missing parts from reference TRBV2 and TRBJ1-6): EPEVTQTPSHQVTQMGQEVILRCVPISNHLYFYWYRQILGQKVEFLVSFYNNEISEKSEIFDDQFSVERPDGSNFTLKIRSTKLEDSAMYFCASSEAEDSPLHFGNGTRLTVT.

The rearrangement uses TRBV5-1 and TRBJ2-2; D might be TRBD1 (5 bases). The CDR3 runs to 14 residues. Germline V gene lookup returns CDR1 SGHRS and CDR2 YFSETQ. V was pared by 6 bases and J by 1 base, with 10 bases between. In nucleotides, the CDR3 is TGCGCCAGCAAAGGTACAGGGAACACCGGGGAGCTGTTTTTT. It yields the protein CASKGTGNTGELFF.

V usage is TRBV5-4 and J usage is TRBJ2-5, with D unclear. V was pared by 2 bases and J by 4 bases, with 9 bases between. Germline loops: CDR1 SGHNT, CDR2 YYREEE (reference sequence). The CDR3 contains 13 residues. CDR3 sequence: CASSFVPLETQYF. The CDR3 region has the DNA TGTGCCAGCAGCTTCGTCCCCTTAGAGACCCAGTACTTC.

The chain joins TRBV7-3 to TRBJ2-3, with 8 bases identical to TRBD2. The J segment lost 2 bases and the V segment lost 2 bases, leaving 9 bases of the junction unmatched. This CDR3 spans 17 amino acids. In germline, CDR1 is SGHTA, CDR2 FQGTGA. The CDR3, as DNA: TGTGCCAGCAGCTTAGGGGTAGCGGGGCAACTCACAGATACGCAGTATTTT. Translating gives CASSLGVAGQLTDTQYF.

The chain links TRBV5-1 to TRBJ2-5, with TRBD2 as a possible D gene (5 bases). The CDR3 spans 15 residues. CDR1 SGHRS and CDR2 YFSETQ come from the germline V gene. The V end lost 1 base, the J end lost 0 bases, and 10 bases lay between the germline ends. Here the CDR3 reads CASSLNAGNQETQYF. DNA of the CDR3: TGCGCCAGCAGCTTGAATGCGGGCAACCAAGAGACCCAGTACTTC.

Written as DNA, the CDR3 is TGTGCCAGCAGCAAAACAGGGCTAAATCCCTACGAGCAGTACTTC. It codes for CASSKTGLNPYEQYF. This chain joins TRBV5-6 and TRBJ2-5, with a possible D match to TRBD1 (6 bases). Matching the DNA end better, TRBJ2-7 makes the J call doubtful. Germline V gene data show CDR1 as SGHDT and CDR2 as YYEEEE. There are 15 residues in the CDR3.

CDR3 DNA: TGTGCCAGCAGTTTAAGCAGGCGGGGGACACAGCAGTTCTTC. It translates to CASSLSRRGTQQFF. The chain recombines TRBV28 with TRBJ2-1; possibly TRBD2 for D (7 bases). Germline CDR1 MDHEN, CDR2 SYDVKM. Trimming took 2 bases from V and 11 from J, leaving 16 bases between them. The CDR3 covers 14 residues.

The chain is built from TRBV6-5 and TRBJ1-4; a weak D match, TRBD1 (5 bases). Trimming left V 7 bases short and J 7 bases short, with 19 bases between. CDR1 is MNHEY and CDR2 is SVGAGI in the germline V gene. There are 15 residues in the CDR3. The CDR3 protein is CASTRGGGPGEKLFF. The DNA for the CDR3 is TGTGCCAGCACCCGGGGGGGAGGGCCCGGTGAAAAACTGTTTTTT.

Here the CDR3 DNA reads TGTGCCAGCAGCCACGGCCCGGGGGGGGCTTACGAGCAGTACTTC. It codes for CASSHGPGGAYEQYF. V usage is TRBV4-2 and J usage is TRBJ2-7; the match to TRBD2 covers 8 bases. CDR1 LGHNA and CDR2 YNFKEQ come from the germline V gene. Germline trimming cut 3 bases from V and 4 bases from J; bases unmatched to any gene: 8. The CDR3 spans 15 residues.